This TCR beta chain was captured in a study of memory CD4+ T cells and cytomegalovirus serostatus. Single viable CD3+CD4+CD8-CD45RO+ cells were sorted as the memory CD4+ T cells. The CDR3 is made up of 15 amino acids. In germline, CDR1 is MNHEY, CDR2 SVGAGI. The V and J ends lost 6 bases and 5 bases respectively, with 19 bases between them. Original handling: After removing out-of-frame reads, over 2 million distinct TCRbeta sequences remained. Profiled with immunoSEQ multiplex PCR; TCRdb holds only in-frame clones, not every one. The DNA gave D and trimming, while V, J and clone size come from that table. The sample yields about 58,000 clones, roughly 84% seen once.

V and J are TRBV6-5 and TRBJ1-2; D possibly corresponds to TRBD1 (6 bases). The specimen was memory CD4+ T cells from blood. This TCR was recovered from an adult in good health and CMV-seronegative. Some clones in this sample may be carry-over from other donors' samples. This CDR3 reads CASRAQQGRGYGYTF. The CDR3 bases are TGTGCCAGCAGGGCACAACAGGGTCGAGGGTATGGCTACACCTTC.